This T cell receptor beta chain is from a study of T cells in Graves' hyperthyroidism and ophthalmopathy. Whole-study findings and limits: Model predictions of ophthalmopathy came a median 6.5 months before onset.

Amplified TCR beta CDR3 regions came from RNA transcripts. TCR CDR3 regions were first amplified by RT-PCR with HTBI primers. TCRdb re-analysed the multiplex PCR reads in MiXCR, keeping a single row per CDR3 protein. There are hundreds of thousands of distinct CDR3 sequences in the sample; around 15% occur only once, and 3.5% to 4% lies in the top ten. Germline V gene data show CDR1 as MDHEN and CDR2 as SYDVKM. This CDR3 contains 14 residues. Trimming at V came to 7 bases and at J to 1 base, leaving 4 bases not matched to a gene. Diagnosis of hyperthyroidism was new in patients aged 18 to 65, and its duration was under 2 months. Fresh 10 ml peripheral blood yielded PBMCs. Comments on this clonotype: Its antigen is currently unknown.

This sequence joins TRBV28 and TRBJ2-3, with TRBD1 matching over 8 bases. The receptor comes from a woman aged 30 to 39 with Graves' hyperthyroidism. Sample: blood. CDR3 DNA sequence: TGTGCCAGCACCTTGACAGGGGGCACAGATACGCAGTATTTT. Translation gives CASTLTGGTDTQYF.